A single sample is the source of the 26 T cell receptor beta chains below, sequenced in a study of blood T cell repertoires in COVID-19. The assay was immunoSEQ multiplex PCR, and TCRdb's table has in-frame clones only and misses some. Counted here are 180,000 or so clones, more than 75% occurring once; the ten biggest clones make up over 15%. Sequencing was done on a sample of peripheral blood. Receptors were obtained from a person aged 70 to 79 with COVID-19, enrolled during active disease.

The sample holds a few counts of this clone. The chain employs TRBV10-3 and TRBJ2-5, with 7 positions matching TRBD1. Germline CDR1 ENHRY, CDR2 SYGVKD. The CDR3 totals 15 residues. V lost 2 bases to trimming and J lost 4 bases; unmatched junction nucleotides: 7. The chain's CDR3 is CAISEQGGWGETQYF. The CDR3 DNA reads TGTGCCATCAGTGAGCAAGGGGGCTGGGGAGAGACCCAGTACTTC.

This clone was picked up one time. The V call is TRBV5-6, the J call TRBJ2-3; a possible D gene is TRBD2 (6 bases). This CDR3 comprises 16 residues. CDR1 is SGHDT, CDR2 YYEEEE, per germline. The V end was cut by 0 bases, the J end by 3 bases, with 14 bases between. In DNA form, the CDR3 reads TGTGCCAGCAGCTTGGTTAGCGGTCGGAGAACAGATACGCAGTATTTT. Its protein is CASSLVSGRRTDTQYF.

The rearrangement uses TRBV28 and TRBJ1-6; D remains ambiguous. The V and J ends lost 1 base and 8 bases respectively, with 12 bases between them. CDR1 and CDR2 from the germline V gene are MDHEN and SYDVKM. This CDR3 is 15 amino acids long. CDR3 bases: TGTGCCAGCAGTTTATTAGGGAGACCTGATTCACCCCTCCACTTT. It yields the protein CASSLLGRPDSPLHF.

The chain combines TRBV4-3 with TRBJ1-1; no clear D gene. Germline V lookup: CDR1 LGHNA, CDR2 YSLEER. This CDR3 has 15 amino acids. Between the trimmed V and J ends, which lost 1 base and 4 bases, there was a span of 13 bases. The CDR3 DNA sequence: TGCGCCAGCAGCCAAGGTCGAGGGCGGAGCACTGAAGCTTTCTTT. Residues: CASSQGRGRSTEAFF.

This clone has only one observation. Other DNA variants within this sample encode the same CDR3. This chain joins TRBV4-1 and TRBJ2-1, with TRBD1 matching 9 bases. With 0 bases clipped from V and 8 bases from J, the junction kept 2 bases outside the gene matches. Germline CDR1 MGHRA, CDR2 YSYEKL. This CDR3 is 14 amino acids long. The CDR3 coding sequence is TGCGCCAGCAGCCAAGAGGGACAGGGTTATGAGCAGTTCTTC. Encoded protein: CASSQEGQGYEQFF.

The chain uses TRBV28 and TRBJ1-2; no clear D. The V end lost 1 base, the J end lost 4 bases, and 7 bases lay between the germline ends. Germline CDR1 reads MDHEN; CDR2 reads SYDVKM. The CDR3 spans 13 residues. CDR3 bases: TGTGCCAGCAGTTTATCGTCCAGCTATGGCTACACCTTC. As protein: CASSLSSSYGYTF.

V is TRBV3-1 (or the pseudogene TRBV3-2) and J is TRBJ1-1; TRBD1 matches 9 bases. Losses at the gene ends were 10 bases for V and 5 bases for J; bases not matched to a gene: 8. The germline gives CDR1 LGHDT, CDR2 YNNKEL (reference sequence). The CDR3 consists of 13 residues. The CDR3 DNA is TGTGCCACGCGACAGGGGGAGGATACTGAAGCTTTCTTT. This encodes CATRQGEDTEAFF.

The CDR3 coding sequence is TGTGCCAGCAGCCCTGGGACAGGGGGCAGCATAATCAATCAGCCCCAGCATTTT. Translation: CASSPGTGGSIINQPQHF. The V call is TRBV3-1 (or the pseudogene TRBV3-2), the J call TRBJ1-5, with 12 bases lining up with TRBD1. The CDR3 consists of 18 residues. The ends lost 4 bases at V and 3 bases at J; junction bases unmatched: 10. Per germline, CDR1 LGHDT and CDR2 YNNKEL (reference sequence).

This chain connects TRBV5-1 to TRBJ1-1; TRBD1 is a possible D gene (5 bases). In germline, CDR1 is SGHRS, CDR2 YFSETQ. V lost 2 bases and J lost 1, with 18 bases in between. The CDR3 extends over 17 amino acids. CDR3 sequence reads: CASSFGDDRGKNTEAFF. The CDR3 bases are TGCGCCAGCAGCTTTGGTGACGACAGAGGAAAGAACACTGAAGCTTTCTTT.

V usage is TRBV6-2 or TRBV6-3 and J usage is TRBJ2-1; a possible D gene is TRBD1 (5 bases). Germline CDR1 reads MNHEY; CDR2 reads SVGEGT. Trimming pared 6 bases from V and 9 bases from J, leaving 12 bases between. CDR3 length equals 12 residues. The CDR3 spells CASSTGESEQFF. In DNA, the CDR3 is TGTGCCAGCAGCACAGGTGAAAGTGAGCAGTTCTTC.

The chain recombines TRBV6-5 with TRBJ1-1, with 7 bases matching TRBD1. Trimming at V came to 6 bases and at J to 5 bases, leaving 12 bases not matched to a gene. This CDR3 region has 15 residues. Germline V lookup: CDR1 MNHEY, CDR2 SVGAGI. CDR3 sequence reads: CASRYEQGSDTEAFF. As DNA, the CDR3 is TGTGCCAGCAGGTATGAACAGGGGAGTGATACTGAAGCTTTCTTT.

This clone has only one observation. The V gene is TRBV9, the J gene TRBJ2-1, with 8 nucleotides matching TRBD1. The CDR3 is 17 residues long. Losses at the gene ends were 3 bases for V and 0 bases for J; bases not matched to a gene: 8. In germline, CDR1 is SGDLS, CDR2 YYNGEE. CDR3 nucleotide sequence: TGTGCCAGCAGCGGCCAGTGGACAGGGAGCTCCTACAATGAGCAGTTCTTC. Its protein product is CASSGQWTGSSYNEQFF.

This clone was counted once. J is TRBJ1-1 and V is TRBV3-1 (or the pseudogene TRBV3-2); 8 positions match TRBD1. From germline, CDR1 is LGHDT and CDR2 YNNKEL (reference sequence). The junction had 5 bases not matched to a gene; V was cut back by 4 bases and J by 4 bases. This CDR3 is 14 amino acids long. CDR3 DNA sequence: TGTGCCAGCAGCCGACAGGGGCCACGCACTGAAGCTTTCTTT. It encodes CASSRQGPRTEAFF.

The CDR3 sequence: CASLPGGNTGELFF. DNA of the CDR3: TGTGCCAGCCTCCCCGGGGGGAACACCGGGGAGCTGTTTTTT. The chain uses TRBV6-5 and TRBJ2-2; perhaps TRBD2 as D (6 bases). The germline gives CDR1 MNHEY, CDR2 SVGAGI. V lost 8 bases and J lost 1, with 11 bases in between. This CDR3 is 14 amino acids long.

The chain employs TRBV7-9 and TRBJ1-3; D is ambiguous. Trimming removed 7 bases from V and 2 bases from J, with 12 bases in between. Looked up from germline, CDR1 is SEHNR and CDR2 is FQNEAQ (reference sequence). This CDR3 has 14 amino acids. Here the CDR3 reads CASTLGGPGNTIYF. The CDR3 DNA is TGTGCCAGCACCTTGGGAGGGCCTGGAAACACCATATATTTT.

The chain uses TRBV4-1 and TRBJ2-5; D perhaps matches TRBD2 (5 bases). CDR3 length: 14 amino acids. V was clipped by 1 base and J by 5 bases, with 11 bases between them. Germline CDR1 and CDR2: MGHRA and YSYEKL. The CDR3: CASSQVARTETQYF. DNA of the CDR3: TGCGCCAGCAGCCAAGTAGCCCGGACTGAGACCCAGTACTTC.

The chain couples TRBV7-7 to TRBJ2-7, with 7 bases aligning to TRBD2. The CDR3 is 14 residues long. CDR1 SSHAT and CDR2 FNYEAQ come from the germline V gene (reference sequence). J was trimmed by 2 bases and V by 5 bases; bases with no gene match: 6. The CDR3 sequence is CASSLAAGPYEQYF. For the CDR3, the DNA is TGTGCCAGCAGCCTTGCAGCGGGGCCCTACGAGCAGTACTTC.

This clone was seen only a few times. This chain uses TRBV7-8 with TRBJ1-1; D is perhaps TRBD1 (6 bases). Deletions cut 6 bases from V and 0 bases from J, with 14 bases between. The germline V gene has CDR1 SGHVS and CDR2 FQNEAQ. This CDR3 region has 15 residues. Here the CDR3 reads CASRTGSGVNTEAFF. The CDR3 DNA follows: TGTGCCAGCAGAACAGGGTCCGGGGTGAACACTGAAGCTTTCTTT.

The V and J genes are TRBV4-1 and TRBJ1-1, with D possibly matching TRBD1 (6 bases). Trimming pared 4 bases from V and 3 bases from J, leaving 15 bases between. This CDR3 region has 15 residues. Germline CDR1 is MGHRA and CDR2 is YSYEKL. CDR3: CASSLTQGRYTEAFF. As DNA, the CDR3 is TGCGCCAGCAGCCTTACACAGGGTAGGTACACTGAAGCTTTCTTT.

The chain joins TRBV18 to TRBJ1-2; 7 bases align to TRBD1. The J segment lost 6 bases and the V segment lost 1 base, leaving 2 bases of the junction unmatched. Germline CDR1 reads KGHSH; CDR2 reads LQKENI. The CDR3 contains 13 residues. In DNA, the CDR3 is TGTGCCAGCTCACCACTTCAGGGGGATGGCTACACCTTC. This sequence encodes CASSPLQGDGYTF.

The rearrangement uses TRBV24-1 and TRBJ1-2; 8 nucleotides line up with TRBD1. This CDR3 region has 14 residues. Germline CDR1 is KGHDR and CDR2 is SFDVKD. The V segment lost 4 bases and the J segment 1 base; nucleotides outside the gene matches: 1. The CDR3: CATSDGTGNYGYTF. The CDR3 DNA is TGTGCCACCAGTGACGGGACAGGTAACTATGGCTACACCTTC.

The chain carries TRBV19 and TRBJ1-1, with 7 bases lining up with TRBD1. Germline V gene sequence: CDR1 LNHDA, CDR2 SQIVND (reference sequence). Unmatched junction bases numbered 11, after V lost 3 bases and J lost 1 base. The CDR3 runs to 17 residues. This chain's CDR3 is CASSISSGGVGNTEAFF. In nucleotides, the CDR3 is TGTGCCAGTAGTATTTCTTCAGGGGGAGTCGGGAACACTGAAGCTTTCTTT. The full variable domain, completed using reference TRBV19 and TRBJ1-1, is DGGITQSPKYLFRKEGQNVTLSCEQNLNHDAMYWYRQDPGQGLRLIYYSQIVNDFQKGDIAEGYSVSREKKESFPLTVTSAQKNPTAFYLCASSISSGGVGNTEAFFGQGTRLTVV.

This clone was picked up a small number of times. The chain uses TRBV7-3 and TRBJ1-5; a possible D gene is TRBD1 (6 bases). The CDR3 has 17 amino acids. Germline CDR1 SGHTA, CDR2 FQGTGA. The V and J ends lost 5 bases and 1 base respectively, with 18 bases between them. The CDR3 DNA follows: TGTGCCAGCAGCGATAAGGCTGGGGGCGGAAGCAATCAGCCCCAGCATTTT. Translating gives CASSDKAGGGSNQPQHF.

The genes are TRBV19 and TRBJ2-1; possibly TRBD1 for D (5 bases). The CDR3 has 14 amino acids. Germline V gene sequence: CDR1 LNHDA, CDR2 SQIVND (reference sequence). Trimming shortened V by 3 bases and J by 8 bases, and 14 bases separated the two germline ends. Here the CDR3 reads CASSIAQGRDEQFF. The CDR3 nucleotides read TGTGCCAGTAGTATCGCCCAGGGTAGGGATGAGCAGTTCTTC. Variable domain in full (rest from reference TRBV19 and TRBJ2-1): DGGITQSPKYLFRKEGQNVTLSCEQNLNHDAMYWYRQDPGQGLRLIYYSQIVNDFQKGDIAEGYSVSREKKESFPLTVTSAQKNPTAFYLCASSIAQGRDEQFFGPGTRLTVL.

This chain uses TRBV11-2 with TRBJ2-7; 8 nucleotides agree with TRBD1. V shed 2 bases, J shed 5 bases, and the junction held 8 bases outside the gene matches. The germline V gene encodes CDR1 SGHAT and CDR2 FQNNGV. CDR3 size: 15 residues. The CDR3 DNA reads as TGTGCCAGCAGCTTAACAGGACAGGGAAGCAACGAGCAGTACTTC. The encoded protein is CASSLTGQGSNEQYF.

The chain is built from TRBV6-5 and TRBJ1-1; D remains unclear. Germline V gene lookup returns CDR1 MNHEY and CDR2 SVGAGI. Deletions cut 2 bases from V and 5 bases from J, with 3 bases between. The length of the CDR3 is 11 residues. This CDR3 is CASSYLTEAFF. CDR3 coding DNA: TGTGCCAGCAGTTACCTAACTGAAGCTTTCTTT.